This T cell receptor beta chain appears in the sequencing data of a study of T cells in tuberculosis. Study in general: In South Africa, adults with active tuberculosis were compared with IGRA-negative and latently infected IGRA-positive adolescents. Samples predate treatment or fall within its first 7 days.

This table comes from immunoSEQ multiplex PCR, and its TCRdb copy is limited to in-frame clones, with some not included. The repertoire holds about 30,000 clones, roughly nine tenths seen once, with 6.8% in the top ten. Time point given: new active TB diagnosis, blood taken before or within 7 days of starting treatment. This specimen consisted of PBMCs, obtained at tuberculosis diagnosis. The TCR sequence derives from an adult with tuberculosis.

The CDR3 reads CASSLSRVSYEQYF. The CDR3 region has the DNA TGTGCCAGCAGTTTATCTCGGGTTAGCTACGAGCAGTACTTC. The gene calls are TRBV27 and TRBJ2-7; no clear D. Between the trimmed V and J ends, which lost 0 bases and 3 bases, there was a span of 9 bases. The CDR3 loop spans 14 amino acids. Per germline, CDR1 MNHEY and CDR2 SMNVEV (reference sequence).